The 21 T cell receptor beta chains below were found in one sample sequenced in a study of blood T cells in healthy people across ages. It was with a sample-barcoded 5' primer and a J-beta primer mix that a second PCR of roughly 6 to 12 cycles was run. TCRdb re-analysed the 5' RACE reads in MiXCR, keeping a single row per CDR3 protein. In the table there are about 800,000 distinct CDR3 sequences, roughly 64% of which are singletons. Sequencing used blood. All receptors derive from a man between 25 and 39 years old in good health.

The chain is built from TRBV9 and TRBJ1-4; D is unclear. With 3 bases removed from V and 0 bases from J, the gap between germline ends came to 9 bases. Germline V gene lookup returns CDR1 SGDLS and CDR2 YYNGEE. CDR3 size: 15 residues. In DNA, the CDR3 is TGTGCCAGCAGCGATGCCGCATCAACTAATGAAAAACTGTTTTTT. Its protein is CASSDAASTNEKLFF.

V gene TRBV13 combines with J gene TRBJ2-7; TRBD1 aligns across 7 bases. After removal of 5 bases from V and 1 base from J, the junction contained 5 bases not matched to a gene. Per the germline V gene, CDR1 is PRHDT and CDR2 is FYEKMQ (reference sequence). The CDR3 contains 14 residues. CDR3 bases: TGTGCCAGCAGCATCTACAGGGGTTCCTACGAGCAGTACTTC. This encodes CASSIYRGSYEQYF.

The sample holds one count of this clonotype. The J gene is TRBJ1-1, the V gene TRBV29-1; 10 nucleotides match TRBD1. Germline-derived CDR1 and CDR2 are SQVTM and ANQGSEA. V was pared by 3 bases and J by 0 bases, with 1 base of the junction left unmatched. This CDR3 comprises 14 residues. This CDR3 is CSVEGQGLNTEAFF. In nucleotides, the CDR3 is TGCAGCGTTGAGGGACAGGGGCTGAACACTGAAGCTTTCTTT.

This rearrangement joins TRBV3-1 to TRBJ2-2; the D is unclear. The germline V gene encodes CDR1 LGHDT and CDR2 YNNKEL (reference sequence). Trimming pared 2 bases from V and 7 bases from J, leaving 14 bases between. The CDR3 length is 15 residues. CDR3 sequence reads: CASSQRSGWYGELFF. CDR3 coding DNA: TGTGCCAGCAGCCAAAGGAGTGGGTGGTACGGGGAGCTGTTTTTT.

The chain joins TRBV20-1 to TRBJ2-5, with 7 bases aligning to TRBD2. The junction had 4 bases not matched to a gene; V was cut back by 1 base and J by 2 bases. Germline loops: CDR1 DFQATT, CDR2 SNEGSKA (reference sequence). The CDR3 sequence is 14 residues long. The CDR3 spells CSARGAGEQETQYF. CDR3 bases: TGCAGTGCTAGAGGGGCGGGGGAGCAAGAGACCCAGTACTTC.

The chain carries TRBV6-1 and TRBJ2-6, with 7 bases matching TRBD1. V gave up 8 bases and J gave up 0 bases; unmatched junction bases: 7. Looked up from germline, CDR1 is MNHNS and CDR2 is SASEGT. CDR3 length: 16 residues. CDR3 in DNA: TGTGCCAGCCGAGACAGGGCGTTCTCTGGGGCCAACGTCCTGACTTTC. Its protein product is CASRDRAFSGANVLTF.

This chain links TRBV10-3 with TRBJ2-1; D is unresolved. Trimming stripped 8 bases from V and 0 bases from J, with 11 bases between. There are 14 residues in the CDR3. CDR1 is ENHRY, CDR2 SYGVKD, per germline. CDR3 nucleotides: TGTGCCATCCAAAACTCCAACTCCTACAATGAGCAGTTCTTC. It specifies CAIQNSNSYNEQFF.

The V gene is TRBV7-2, the J gene TRBJ2-7, with 7 bases matching TRBD2. V lost 3 bases to trimming and J lost 2 bases; unmatched junction nucleotides: 10. The CDR3 has 16 amino acids. In germline, CDR1 is SGHTA, CDR2 FQGNSA. Here the CDR3 DNA reads TGTGCCAGCAGCTTCAACGGGGCTAGCGGCCCCTACGAGCAGTACTTC. It yields the protein CASSFNGASGPYEQYF. The entire variable domain, with the rest obtained from reference TRBV7-2 and TRBJ2-7, is as follows: GAGVSQSPSNKVTEKGKDVELRCDPISGHTALYWYRQSLGQGLEFLIYFQGNSAPDKSGLPSDRFSAERTGGSVSTLTIQRTQQEDSAVYLCASSFNGASGPYEQYFGPGTRLTVT.

The genes are TRBV16 and TRBJ1-6, with unresolved D. From germline, CDR1 is KGHSY and CDR2 FQNENV. With 2 bases removed from V and 5 bases from J, the gap between germline ends came to 7 bases. The CDR3 loop spans 14 amino acids. The chain's CDR3 is CASSQGRNNSPLHF. For the CDR3, the DNA is TGTGCCAGCAGCCAAGGACGGAATAATTCACCCCTCCACTTT.

The J gene is TRBJ2-1, the V gene TRBV9; 8 bases fit TRBD1. CDR1 is SGDLS, CDR2 YYNGEE, per germline. This CDR3 region has 13 residues. The trim removed 0 bases at V and 12 bases at J, leaving 5 bases unmatched. CDR3 sequence: CASSVEEGTGQFF. CDR3 coding DNA: TGTGCCAGCAGCGTAGAAGAGGGGACAGGGCAGTTCTTC.

V and J are TRBV11-1 and TRBJ2-5, with 8 bases fitting TRBD2. This CDR3 spans 18 amino acids. V gave up 1 base and J gave up 2 bases; unmatched junction bases: 12. Germline CDR1 is SGHAT and CDR2 is FQDESV (reference sequence). The chain's CDR3 is CASSLGRLGLDKQETQYF. The CDR3 coding sequence is TGTGCCAGCAGCTTAGGTCGATTGGGACTAGACAAACAAGAGACCCAGTACTTC.

This CDR3 reads CASSLGGDMNTEAFF. In DNA form, the CDR3 reads TGTGCCAGCAGCTTAGGGGGAGACATGAACACTGAAGCTTTCTTT. The chain links TRBV7-2 to TRBJ1-1; D not resolved. Trimming pared 1 base from V and 0 bases from J, leaving 9 bases between. The CDR3 has 15 residues. Germline V lookup: CDR1 SGHTA, CDR2 FQGNSA.

The chain is built from TRBV6-5 and TRBJ1-2; 7 nucleotides align to TRBD1. V dropped 2 bases and J dropped 0; count of bases not matched to a gene: 6. Per the germline V gene, CDR1 is MNHEY and CDR2 is SVGAGI. The CDR3 sequence is 16 residues long. CDR3 loop: CASSYKGALANYGYTF. CDR3 bases: TGTGCCAGCAGTTACAAGGGGGCGCTTGCTAACTATGGCTACACCTTC.

The gene calls are TRBV6-1 and TRBJ2-7; possible D gene TRBD1, 6 bases. V lost 6 bases to trimming and J lost 4 bases, with 16 bases between them. Germline V gene lookup returns CDR1 MNHNS and CDR2 SASEGT. This CDR3 has 14 amino acids. The CDR3 DNA reads as TGTGCCAGCAGAGAATTCACAGGGTTTTACGAGCAGTACTTC. Protein sequence: CASREFTGFYEQYF.

In this sample, this clonotype turned up a few times. V is TRBV29-1 and J is TRBJ1-2, with TRBD1 as a possible D gene (6 bases). The CDR3 totals 13 residues. Trimming left V 6 bases short and J 2 bases short, with 13 bases between. Germline V lookup: CDR1 SQVTM, CDR2 ANQGSEA. In DNA form, the CDR3 reads TGCAGCGTGCGAAACAGGGACAACTATGGCTACACCTTC. Protein: CSVRNRDNYGYTF.

In this sample, this clonotype turned up once. The chain carries TRBV6-6 and TRBJ2-7; 9 bases are a match to TRBD1. The CDR3 is 13 residues long. V lost 6 bases to trimming and J lost 3 bases; unmatched junction nucleotides: 3. Germline V lookup: CDR1 MNHNY, CDR2 SVGAGI (reference sequence). This chain's CDR3 is CASRQGAYYEQYF. The CDR3 DNA reads TGTGCCAGCAGACAGGGGGCTTACTACGAGCAGTACTTC.

This clonotype was detected a few times. The chain recombines TRBV29-1 with TRBJ2-5; possible D gene TRBD1, 5 bases. Trimming removed 4 bases at V and 2 bases at J, with 14 bases between. This CDR3 comprises 14 residues. In germline, CDR1 is SQVTM, CDR2 ANQGSEA. CDR3 nucleotides: TGCAGCGTTGCCCGGACAAGCGCTCAAGAGACCCAGTACTTC. Translation gives CSVARTSAQETQYF.

This clonotype was counted a few times. CDR3 bases: TGTGCCATCAGTGTCTACGAGCAGTACTTC. Protein product: CAISVYEQYF. This chain links TRBV10-3 with TRBJ2-7; D is unresolved. Germline V gene sequence: CDR1 ENHRY, CDR2 SYGVKD. The CDR3 is 10 residues long. Trimming took 4 bases from V and 3 from J, leaving 1 base between them.

The V and J genes are TRBV29-1 and TRBJ2-3; D is perhaps TRBD1 (6 bases). Between the trimmed V and J ends, which lost 5 bases and 5 bases, there was a span of 17 bases. The germline V gene has CDR1 SQVTM and CDR2 ANQGSEA. The CDR3 has 14 residues. DNA of the CDR3: TGCAGCGTTTATCTGGGGGCTTCCCGAGATACGCAGTATTTT. Translating it yields CSVYLGASRDTQYF.

The table lists this clonotype with a count of one. This rearrangement joins TRBV19 to TRBJ2-5; 9 bases line up with TRBD1. The DNA matches TRBJ2-7 better at its end, which makes the J call doubtful. The CDR3 has 15 residues. Germline V gives CDR1 LNHDA, CDR2 SQIVND (reference sequence). CDR3 amino acids: CASSMAGTGTYEQYF. The CDR3 DNA follows: TGTGCCAGTAGTATGGCCGGGACAGGGACGTACGAGCAGTACTTC.

The table lists this clonotype with a few counts. V is TRBV6-6 and J is TRBJ2-1; D not certain. V was trimmed by 2 bases and J by 6 bases, leaving 5 bases between them. The germline V gene encodes CDR1 MNHNY and CDR2 SVGAGI (reference sequence). CDR3 length equals 12 residues. In DNA form, the CDR3 reads TGTGCCAGCAGTTACCCCAGCAATGAGCAGTTCTTC. Its translation: CASSYPSNEQFF.